These 13 T cell receptor beta chains originate from one sample sequenced in a study of OX40 agonist ivuxolimab in advanced cancers. TCRdb's table, derived via immunoSEQ multiplex PCR, lists solely in-frame clones and lacks some. Among 67,000 or so clones listed, around 87% were seen once. The sequenced sample was CD4+ or CD8+ T cells sorted from blood, obtained in a trial of the OX40 agonist ivuxolimab. The receptors were gathered from an adult with an advanced solid tumor such as melanoma, head and neck, liver or kidney cancer.

The count of this clone is one. Other DNA sequences in the same sample also yield this CDR3. The J gene is TRBJ2-1, the V gene TRBV28; no firm D call. This CDR3 is built from 11 residues. Trimming shortened V by 6 bases and J by 7 bases, and 7 bases separated the two germline ends. Germline CDR1 MDHEN, CDR2 SYDVKM. This CDR3 is CASSPRNEQFF. The CDR3 nucleotides read TGTGCCAGCAGCCCCCGTAATGAGCAGTTCTTC.

The genes are TRBV7-2 and TRBJ2-3; TRBD1 matches at 9 bases. CDR3 length equals 16 residues. CDR1 is SGHTA and CDR2 is FQGNSA in the germline V gene. After removal of 8 bases from V and 3 bases from J, the junction contained 12 bases not matched to a gene. The CDR3 DNA sequence: TGTGCCAGCTTCCCTAGTCAGGGACAGGGTACAGATACGCAGTATTTT. Translated: CASFPSQGQGTDTQYF. Filled out from reference TRBV7-2 and TRBJ2-3, the complete variable domain reads GAGVSQSPSNKVTEKGKDVELRCDPISGHTALYWYRQSLGQGLEFLIYFQGNSAPDKSGLPSDRFSAERTGGSVSTLTIQRTQQEDSAVYLCASFPSQGQGTDTQYFGPGTRLTVL.

The chain has TRBV29-1 and TRBJ2-3; D remains ambiguous. V lost 3 bases, J lost 5 bases, and 3 bases lay in between. CDR1 and CDR2 from the germline V gene are SQVTM and ANQGSEA. The CDR3 spans 10 residues. The DNA of the CDR3 is TGCAGCGTTGAGGTAGATACGCAGTATTTT. This codes for CSVEVDTQYF.

This chain links TRBV2 with TRBJ1-2; 7 nucleotides match TRBD1. CDR1 and CDR2 (germline): SNHLY, FYNNEI. The CDR3 spans 14 residues. V gave up 1 base and J gave up 6 bases; unmatched junction bases: 5. This chain's CDR3 is CASSEGTGTNGYTF. For the CDR3, the DNA is TGTGCCAGCAGTGAAGGGACAGGAACTAATGGCTACACCTTC. The entire variable domain, with the rest obtained from reference TRBV2 and TRBJ1-2, is as follows: EPEVTQTPSHQVTQMGQEVILRCVPISNHLYFYWYRQILGQKVEFLVSFYNNEISEKSEIFDDQFSVERPDGSNFTLKIRSTKLEDSAMYFCASSEGTGTNGYTFGSGTRLTVV.

This clone appeared a single time. The chain has TRBV9 and TRBJ1-5; the D gene is possibly TRBD1 (5 bases). The V gene's germline CDR1 is SGDLS and CDR2 YYNGEE. This CDR3 contains 15 residues. V was trimmed by 0 bases and J by 5 bases, leaving 12 bases between them. As DNA, the CDR3 is TGTGCCAGCAGCGTAGCAGACAGTGGCGATCAGCCCCAGCATTTT. Its protein product is CASSVADSGDQPQHF.

This CDR3 reads CASSELAETQYF. Written as DNA, the CDR3 is TGTGCCAGCAGTGAACTAGCGGAGACCCAGTACTTC. This chain links TRBV2 with TRBJ2-5; a possible D gene is TRBD2 (6 bases). Germline lookup yields CDR1 SNHLY and CDR2 FYNNEI. Between the trimmed V and J ends, which lost 2 bases and 5 bases, there was a span of 6 bases. The CDR3 extends over 12 amino acids.

This chain uses TRBV7-9 with TRBJ1-3; D remains unclear. The CDR3 runs to 15 residues. The ends were cut back, 1 base at V and 1 base at J, with 8 bases in the middle. Germline CDR1 reads SEHNR; CDR2 reads FQNEAQ (reference sequence). The CDR3 region has the DNA TGTGCCAGCAGCTTAGGTGGGGAGTCTGGAAACACCATATATTTT. This gives the protein CASSLGGESGNTIYF. The complete variable domain, with remaining parts taken from reference TRBV7-9 and TRBJ1-3, reads DTGVSQNPRHKITKRGQNVTFRCDPISEHNRLYWYRQTLGQGPEFLTYFQNEAQLEKSRLLSDRFSAERPKGSFSTLEIQRTEQGDSAMYLCASSLGGESGNTIYFGEGSWLTVV.

This chain links TRBV19 with TRBJ1-4; D ambiguous. The germline V and J ends were trimmed by 6 bases and 5 bases, with 13 bases remaining between them. Germline CDR1 reads LNHDA; CDR2 reads SQIVND (reference sequence). The CDR3 length is 14 residues. The CDR3 here is CASSNFDKNEKLFF. The CDR3 coding sequence is TGTGCCAGTAGCAACTTCGACAAAAATGAAAAACTGTTTTTT.

The chain is built from TRBV6-6 and TRBJ1-4; D is unresolved. There are 13 residues in the CDR3. CDR1 and CDR2 from the germline V gene are MNHNY and SVGAGI (reference sequence). V was clipped by 2 bases and J by 5 bases, with 6 bases between them. DNA of the CDR3: TGTGCCAGCAGTTACCGGAGGAATGAAAAACTGTTTTTT. Its translation is CASSYRRNEKLFF.

This chain links TRBV12-5 with TRBJ2-6; possibly TRBD1 for D (5 bases). Germline loops: CDR1 LGHNT, CDR2 FRNRAP. The CDR3 runs 18 residues. V lost 5 bases and J lost 5, with 22 bases in between. The CDR3 coding sequence is TGTGCTAGTGGTCCGGCAGCTGCAGGACAAAGTCGGGCCAACGTCCTGACTTTC. Its translation is CASGPAAAGQSRANVLTF.

The chain combines TRBV7-2 with TRBJ2-6, with 8 bases fitting TRBD1. The germline gives CDR1 SGHTA, CDR2 FQGNSA. The CDR3 runs to 17 residues. Unmatched junction bases numbered 6, after V lost 5 bases and J lost 0 bases. CDR3 in DNA: TGTGCCAGCAGCCGACAGGGGCCCCGCTCTGGGGCCAACGTCCTGACTTTC. This encodes CASSRQGPRSGANVLTF.

The V call is TRBV5-4, the J call TRBJ2-1, with D possibly matching TRBD2 (6 bases). Germline V gene data show CDR1 as SGHNT and CDR2 as YYREEE (reference sequence). V shed 1 base and J shed 2 bases, with 10 bases lying between them. This CDR3 has 15 amino acids. The CDR3 DNA reads TGTGCCAGCAGCTTGAGTAGCGGTACCTACAATGAGCAGTTCTTC. Protein: CASSLSSGTYNEQFF.

The chain combines TRBV6-5 with TRBJ2-5, with D perhaps TRBD1 or TRBD2 (5 bases each). Germline V gene lookup returns CDR1 MNHEY and CDR2 SVGAGI. This CDR3 has 15 amino acids. Trimming stripped 6 bases from V and 5 bases from J, with 19 bases between. Here the CDR3 DNA reads TGTGCCAGCAGCGGCTTGGGGCAGGGAGAGGAGACCCAGTACTTC. Residues: CASSGLGQGEETQYF.